The present entry profiles one T cell receptor beta chain with its context. How the authors handled the data: How many nucleated cells were present was estimated from reference gene primer amplification. TCRdb's table, derived via immunoSEQ multiplex PCR, lists solely in-frame clones and lacks some. The V and J calls and clone size come from that table; D and trimming were worked out from the DNA. The sample has roughly 220,000 clones, over 75% seen once. These data come from a study of blood T cell repertoires in COVID-19. Looking at the study overall: The United States, Italy and Spain were the sources of the acute and convalescent COVID-19 samples. PBMCs, B-cell-depleted T cells, or T cells were the source of the cDNA or gDNA that made up the material.

The germline CDR1 and CDR2 sequences are LGHDT and YNNKEL (reference sequence). V gave up 0 bases and J gave up 9 bases, with 24 bases separating them. The CDR3 consists of 18 residues. The source of this sequence is a man at least 80 years old with acute or convalescent COVID-19. This rearrangement joins TRBV3-1 (or the pseudogene TRBV3-2) to TRBJ1-3; D may be TRBD1 (5 bases). Sequencing input: peripheral blood. CDR3 DNA sequence: TGTGCCAGCAGCCAAGAGACCCAGACAGTGGCAGCAGCGAGCACCATATATTTT. This encodes CASSQETQTVAAASTIYF.